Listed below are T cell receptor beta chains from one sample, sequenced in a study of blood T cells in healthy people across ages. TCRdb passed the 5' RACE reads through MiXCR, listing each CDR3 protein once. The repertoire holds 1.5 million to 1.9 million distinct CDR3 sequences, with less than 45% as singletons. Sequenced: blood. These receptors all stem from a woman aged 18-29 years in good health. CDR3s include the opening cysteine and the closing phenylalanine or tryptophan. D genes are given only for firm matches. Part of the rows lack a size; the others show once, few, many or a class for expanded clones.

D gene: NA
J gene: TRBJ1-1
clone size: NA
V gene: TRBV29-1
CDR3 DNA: TGCAGCGTTGAAGATGAAGCGGAAGCTTTCTTT
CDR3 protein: CSVEDEAEAFF

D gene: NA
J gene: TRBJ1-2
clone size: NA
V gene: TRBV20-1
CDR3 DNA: TGCAGTGCAGGTCGGGGGGCTGTCTATGGCTACACCTTC
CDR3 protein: CSAGRGAVYGYTF

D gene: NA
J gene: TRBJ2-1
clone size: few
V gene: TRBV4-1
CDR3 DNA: TGCGCCAGCTGCCAAGACAGGATAACGTACAATGAGCAGTTCTTC
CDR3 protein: CASCQDRITYNEQFF

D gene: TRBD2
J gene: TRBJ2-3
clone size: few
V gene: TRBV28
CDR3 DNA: TGTGCCAGCAGGCCGGGACTAGGCTTTGTAGATACGCAGTATTTT
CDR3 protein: CASRPGLGFVDTQYF

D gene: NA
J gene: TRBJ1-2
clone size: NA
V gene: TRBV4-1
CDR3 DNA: TGCGCCAGCAGCCAATTGGTTGGTCGACCTAAACATGGCTACACCTTC
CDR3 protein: CASSQLVGRPKHGYTF

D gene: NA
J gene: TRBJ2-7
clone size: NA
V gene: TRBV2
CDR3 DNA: TGTGCCAGTGTGGGACCCTCCTACGAGCAGTACTTC
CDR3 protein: CASVGPSYEQYF

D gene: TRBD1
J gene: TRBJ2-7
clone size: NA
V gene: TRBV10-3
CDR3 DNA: TGTGCCATCAGGGACAGGGGTGGGCAGTACTTC
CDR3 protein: CAIRDRGGQYF

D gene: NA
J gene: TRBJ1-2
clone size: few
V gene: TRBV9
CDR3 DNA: TGTGCCAGCACGGGAGCCCCGAACTATGGCTACACCTTC
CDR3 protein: CASTGAPNYGYTF

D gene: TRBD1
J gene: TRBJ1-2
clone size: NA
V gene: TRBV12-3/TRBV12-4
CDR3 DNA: TGTGCCAGCAGTCCATCAGGAACAGGGGCTAACTATGGCTACACCTTC
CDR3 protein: CASSPSGTGANYGYTF

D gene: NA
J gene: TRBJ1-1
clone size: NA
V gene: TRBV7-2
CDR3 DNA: TGTGCCAGCAGCTTAGATCCTTTCCGTCCCGCCGATGAAGCTTTCTTT
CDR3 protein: CASSLDPFRPADEAFF

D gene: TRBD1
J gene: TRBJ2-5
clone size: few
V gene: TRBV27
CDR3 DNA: TGTGCCAGCAGACTATCTCCGGGACAGGTTCGCAATGAGCAGTACTTC
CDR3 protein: CASRLSPGQVRNEQYF

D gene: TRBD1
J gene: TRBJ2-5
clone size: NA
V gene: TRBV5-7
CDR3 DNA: TGTGCCAGCAGCCACCCCCGGGACAGGGGTTCGTACTTC
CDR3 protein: CASSHPRDRGSYF

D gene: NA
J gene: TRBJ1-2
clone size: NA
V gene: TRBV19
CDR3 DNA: TGTGCCAGTAGCAGAAGACGGACCATTGGTGGTGGCTACACCTTC
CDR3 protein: CASSRRRTIGGGYTF

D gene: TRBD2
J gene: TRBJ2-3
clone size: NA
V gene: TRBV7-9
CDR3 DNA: TGTGCCAGCAGCTTATTCGGGAATAGCGGGAGTACAGATACGCAGTATTTT
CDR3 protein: CASSLFGNSGSTDTQYF

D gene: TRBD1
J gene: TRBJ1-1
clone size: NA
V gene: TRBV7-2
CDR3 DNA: TGTGCCAGCAGCGTTACAGGGGTGGTCACTGAAGCTTTCTTT
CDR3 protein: CASSVTGVVTEAFF

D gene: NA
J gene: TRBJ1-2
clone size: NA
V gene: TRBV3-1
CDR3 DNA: TGTGCCAGCAGCCCCGAGAACAGGGTCGGCTACACCTTC
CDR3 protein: CASSPENRVGYTF

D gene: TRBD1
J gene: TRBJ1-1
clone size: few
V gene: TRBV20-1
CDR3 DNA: TGCAGTGCTAGAGATCCCGGGACAGACTACACTGAAGCTTTCTTT
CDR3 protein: CSARDPGTDYTEAFF

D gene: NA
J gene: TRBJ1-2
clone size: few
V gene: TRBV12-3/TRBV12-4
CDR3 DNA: TGTGCCAGCAGTTTTAGGACCCTCCTTGGCTACACCTTC
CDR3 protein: CASSFRTLLGYTF

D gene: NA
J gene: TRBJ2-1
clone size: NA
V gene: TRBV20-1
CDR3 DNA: TGCAGTGCTCAACGGCTAGTTGCCTACAATGAGCAGTTCTTC
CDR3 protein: CSAQRLVAYNEQFF

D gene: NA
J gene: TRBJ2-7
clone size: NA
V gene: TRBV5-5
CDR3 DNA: TGTGCCAGCATCCCTACCACCGCTTTGAACGAGCAGTACTTC
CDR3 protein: CASIPTTALNEQYF

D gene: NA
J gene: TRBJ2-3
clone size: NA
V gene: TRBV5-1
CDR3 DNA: TGCGCCAGCAGCTTGGGAGACATCCTTTTCACAGATACGCAGTATTTT
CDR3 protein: CASSLGDILFTDTQYF

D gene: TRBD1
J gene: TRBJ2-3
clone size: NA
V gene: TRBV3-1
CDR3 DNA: TGTGCCAGCAGCCCCACGGCTGGGACAGGGAGCACAGATACGCAGTATTTT
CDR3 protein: CASSPTAGTGSTDTQYF

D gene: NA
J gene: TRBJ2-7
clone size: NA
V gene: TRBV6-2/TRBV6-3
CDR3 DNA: TGTGCCAGCAGTTACGGCCCGAGGAACGAGCAGTACTTC
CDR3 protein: CASSYGPRNEQYF

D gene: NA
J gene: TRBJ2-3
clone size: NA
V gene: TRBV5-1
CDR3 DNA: TGCGCCAGCCGACTACGGGGGTCGATTTCAGATACGCAGTATTTT
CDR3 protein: CASRLRGSISDTQYF

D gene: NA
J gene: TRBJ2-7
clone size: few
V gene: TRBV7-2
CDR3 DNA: TGTGCCAGCAGCTTAGTTATTACTTCCGCCACCCCTTACGAGCAGTACTTC
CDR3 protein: CASSLVITSATPYEQYF

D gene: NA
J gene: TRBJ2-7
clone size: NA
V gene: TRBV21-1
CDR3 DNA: TGTGCCAGCAGCAAAGTAAACAGCAGCTCCTACGAGCAGTACTTC
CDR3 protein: CASSKVNSSSYEQYF

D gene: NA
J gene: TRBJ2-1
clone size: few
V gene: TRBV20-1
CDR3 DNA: TGCAGTGCTAGAGTCTGGACCGGGAATGAGCAGTTCTTC
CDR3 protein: CSARVWTGNEQFF

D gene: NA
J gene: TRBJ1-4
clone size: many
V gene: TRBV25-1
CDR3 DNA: TGTGCCAGCAGCGGATACCTCAAAGCATCGGGGGAAGATGAAAAACTGTTTTTT
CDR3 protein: CASSGYLKASGEDEKLFF

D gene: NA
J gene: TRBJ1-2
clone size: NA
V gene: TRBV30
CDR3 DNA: TGTGCCTGGAGTGGGGGTAGATCCGATGGCTACACCTTC
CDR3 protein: CAWSGGRSDGYTF

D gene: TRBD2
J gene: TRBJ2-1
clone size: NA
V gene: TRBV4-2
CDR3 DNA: TGTGCCAGCAGCCAAGATATCGGGGAGGGCAATGAGCAGTTCTTC
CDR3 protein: CASSQDIGEGNEQFF

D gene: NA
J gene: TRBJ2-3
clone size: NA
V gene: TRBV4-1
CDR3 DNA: TGCGCCAGCAGCCTTTACTACACAGATACGCAGTATTTT
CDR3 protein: CASSLYYTDTQYF

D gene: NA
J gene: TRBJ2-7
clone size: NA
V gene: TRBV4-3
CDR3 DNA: TGCGCCAGCAGCCCGGGGTTGGGGACACGTCCCTCCTACGAGCAGTACTTC
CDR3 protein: CASSPGLGTRPSYEQYF

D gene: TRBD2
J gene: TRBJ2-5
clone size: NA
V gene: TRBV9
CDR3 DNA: TGTGCCAGCAGCGTAAGTGCGGGAGTGGGAAATGAGCAGTACTTC
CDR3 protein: CASSVSAGVGNEQYF

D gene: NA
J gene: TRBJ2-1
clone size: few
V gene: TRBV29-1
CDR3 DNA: TGCAGCGTTGATTTCAGGGCAGGGAGGAATGAGCAGTTCTTC
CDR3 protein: CSVDFRAGRNEQFF

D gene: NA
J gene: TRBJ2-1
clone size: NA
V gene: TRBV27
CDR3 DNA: TGTGCCAGCAGTCCTCAAGGGGCCTACAATGGGCAGTTCTTC
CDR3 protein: CASSPQGAYNGQFF

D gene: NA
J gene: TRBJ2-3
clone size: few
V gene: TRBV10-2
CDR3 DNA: TGCGCCAGCAGAACGTCGGGGAAGGATACGCAGTATTTT
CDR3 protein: CASRTSGKDTQYF

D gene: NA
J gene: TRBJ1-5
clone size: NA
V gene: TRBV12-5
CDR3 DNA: TGTGCTAGTGGTCCCGAGCTTATAAGCAGGCCCAACAATCAGCCCCAGCATTTT
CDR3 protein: CASGPELISRPNNQPQHF

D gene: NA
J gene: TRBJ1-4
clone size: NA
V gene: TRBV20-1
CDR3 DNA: TGCAGTGGTGGTAGTTGGGATGAAAAACTGTTTTTT
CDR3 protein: CSGGSWDEKLFF

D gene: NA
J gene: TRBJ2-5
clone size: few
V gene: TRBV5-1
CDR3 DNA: TGCGCCAGCAGCTTGGTCTCCGGGAAAGGGGAGACCCAGTACTTC
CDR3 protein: CASSLVSGKGETQYF

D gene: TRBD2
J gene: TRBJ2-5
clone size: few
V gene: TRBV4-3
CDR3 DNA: TGCGCCAGCAGCCAAGTACTAGCGGGAGTTCATGAGCAGTACTTC
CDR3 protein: CASSQVLAGVHEQYF

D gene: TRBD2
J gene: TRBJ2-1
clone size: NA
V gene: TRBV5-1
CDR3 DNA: TGCGCCAGCAAAGGGCGAGCGGGAGGGAATGAGCAGTTCTTC
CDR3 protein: CASKGRAGGNEQFF

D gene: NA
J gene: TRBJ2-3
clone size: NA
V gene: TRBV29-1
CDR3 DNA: TGCAGCGCTGAAGGGCCTACAGGGAAGGCTAGGGATACGCAGTATTTT
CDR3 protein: CSAEGPTGKARDTQYF

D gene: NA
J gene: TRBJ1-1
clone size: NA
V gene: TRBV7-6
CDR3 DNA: TGTGCCAGCAGCCTCCCACAGGTGAACACTGAAGCTTTCTTT
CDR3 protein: CASSLPQVNTEAFF

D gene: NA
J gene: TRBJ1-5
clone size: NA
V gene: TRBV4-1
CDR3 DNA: TGCGCCAGCAGCCAAGATTGGGGGGAACAGCCCCAGCATTTT
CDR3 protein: CASSQDWGEQPQHF

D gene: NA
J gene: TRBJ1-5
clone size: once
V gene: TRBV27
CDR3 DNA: TGTGCCAGCAGTTTATACCCACCGCCTAGCAATCAGCCCCAGCATTTT
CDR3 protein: CASSLYPPPSNQPQHF

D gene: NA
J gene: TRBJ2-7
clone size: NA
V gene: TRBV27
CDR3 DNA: TGTGCCAGCAGTTTATCGGCGAGTGGAAGGTACCACGAGCAGTACTTC
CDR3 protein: CASSLSASGRYHEQYF

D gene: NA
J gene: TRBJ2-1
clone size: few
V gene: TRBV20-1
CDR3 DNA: TGCAGTGCTAGCAAACAGGGTTTCACCTACAATGAGCAGTTCTTC
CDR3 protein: CSASKQGFTYNEQFF

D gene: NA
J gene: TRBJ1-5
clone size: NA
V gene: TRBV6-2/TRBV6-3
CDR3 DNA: TGTGCCAGCAGCCCCAGGGACGGGGATCGCAATCAGCCCCAGCATTTT
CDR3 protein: CASSPRDGDRNQPQHF

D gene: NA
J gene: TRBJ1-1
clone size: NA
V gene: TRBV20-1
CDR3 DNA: TGCAGTGCTAGAGATGTGATGAACACTGAAGCTTTCTTT
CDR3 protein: CSARDVMNTEAFF

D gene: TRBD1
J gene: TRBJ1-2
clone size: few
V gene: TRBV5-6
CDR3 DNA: TGTGCCAGCAGCTCCCGGGACAGGAGATATGGCTACACCTTC
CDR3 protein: CASSSRDRRYGYTF

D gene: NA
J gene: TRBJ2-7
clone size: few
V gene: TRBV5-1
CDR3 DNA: TGCGCCAGCAGCTTGGGACAGCTCTACAATGAGCAGTACTTC
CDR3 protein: CASSLGQLYNEQYF